A selection of T cell receptor beta chains follows, all from one sample in a study of vaccination and CD4 T cells after COVID-19. MiXCR, applied by TCRdb to the PCR reads, yields one record per CDR3 protein. The top ten hold approximately 25% of the sample, which has approximately 11,000 distinct CDR3 sequences, roughly 61% seen once. Their cognate antigens are unknown. The sequences come from CD4+ T cells from blood, cultured in vitro, collected before SARS-CoV-2 vaccination. Source of these receptors: a human donor who had recovered from COVID-19. The CDR3 runs from the conserved cysteine through the conserved F or W. The D gene is left open where the match is weak.

V gene	J gene	D gene	CDR3 DNA	CDR3 protein
TRBV7-8	TRBJ1-2	.	TGTGCCAGCAGCTTAGATATAGGCGGCGGCTATGGCTACACCTTC	CASSLDIGGGYGYTF